Below are 20 T cell receptor beta chains sequenced from a single sample in a study of OX40 agonist ivuxolimab in advanced cancers. The protocol was immunoSEQ multiplex PCR, while the TCRdb copy is restricted to in-frame clones and leaves out a portion. This table has approximately 50,000 clones, around 94% appearing once. This sample comprised CD4+ or CD8+ T cells sorted from blood, obtained in a trial of the OX40 agonist ivuxolimab. These receptors were taken from an adult with an advanced solid tumor such as melanoma, head and neck, liver or kidney cancer.

V is TRBV27 and J is TRBJ2-1, with a weak D call TRBD2 (5 bases). Trimming took off 7 bases at V and 5 bases at J, with 21 bases between the two ends. The CDR3 is 16 amino acids. Looked up from germline, CDR1 is MNHEY and CDR2 is SMNVEV (reference sequence). This CDR3 reads CASTGGGPGWDNEQFF. CDR3 nucleotide sequence: TGTGCCAGCACCGGAGGTGGACCGGGATGGGACAATGAGCAGTTCTTC.

The chain recombines TRBV18 with TRBJ1-1; D is undetermined. The V and J ends lost 3 bases and 2 bases respectively, with 19 bases between them. Germline assignment: CDR1 KGHSH and CDR2 LQKENI. This CDR3 is 17 amino acids long. CDR3 sequence (DNA): TGTGCCAGCTCACCGCCGTCTGTCAATAAATTTAACACTGAAGCTTTCTTT. Protein product: CASSPPSVNKFNTEAFF. The full variable domain, its missing parts supplied by reference TRBV18 and TRBJ1-1, is NAGVMQNPRHLVRRRGQEARLRCSPMKGHSHVYWYRQLPEEGLKFMVYLQKENIIDESGMPKERFSAEFPKEGPSILRIQQVVRGDSAAYFCASSPPSVNKFNTEAFFGQGTRLTVV.

The V call is TRBV6-6, the J call TRBJ2-7; 7 nucleotides agree with TRBD1. Per the germline V gene, CDR1 is MNHNY and CDR2 is SVGAGI (reference sequence). The CDR3 is made up of 15 amino acids. V lost 6 bases, J lost 0 bases, and 8 bases stayed unmatched. CDR3 region: CASSQQGQSSYEQYF. The CDR3 nucleotides are TGTGCCAGCAGCCAACAGGGGCAAAGCTCCTACGAGCAGTACTTC.

The chain uses TRBV7-3 and TRBJ2-1, with D unclear. V gave up 1 base and J gave up 7 bases, with 8 bases separating them. CDR1 is SGHTA, CDR2 FQGTGA, per germline. The CDR3 is 13 residues long. The CDR3 nucleotides read TGTGCCAGCAGCTTAATTGGTGAAAATGAGCAGTTCTTC. Its translation is CASSLIGENEQFF.

The V call is TRBV7-8, the J call TRBJ2-5, with D possibly being TRBD2 (5 bases). This CDR3 comprises 15 residues. Looked up from germline, CDR1 is SGHVS and CDR2 is FQNEAQ. Trimming took 0 bases from V and 4 from J, leaving 12 bases between them. The CDR3 spells CASSLAGVAPETQYF. The CDR3, as DNA: TGTGCCAGCAGCTTAGCCGGGGTAGCTCCAGAGACCCAGTACTTC. The full variable domain, rest sourced from reference TRBV7-8 and TRBJ2-5, is GAGVSQSPRYKVAKRGQDVALRCDPISGHVSLFWYQQALGQGPEFLTYFQNEAQLDKSGLPSDRFFAERPEGSVSTLKIQRTQQEDSAVYLCASSLAGVAPETQYFGPGTRLLVL.

This chain connects TRBV7-9 to TRBJ2-7; 12 bases are a match to TRBD2. After removal of 0 bases from V and 5 bases from J, the junction contained 5 bases not matched to a gene. This CDR3 region has 16 residues. Germline lookup yields CDR1 SEHNR and CDR2 FQNEAQ (reference sequence). This CDR3 reads CASSLARLAGEDEQYF. The CDR3 DNA follows: TGTGCCAGCAGCTTAGCGCGACTAGCGGGAGAGGACGAGCAGTACTTC.

The chain combines TRBV5-6 with TRBJ2-2, with 7 bases identical to TRBD2. The CDR3 loop spans 15 amino acids. The germline gives CDR1 SGHDT, CDR2 YYEEEE. With V trimmed by 3 bases and J by 0 bases, 2 bases remained unmatched. DNA of the CDR3: TGTGCCAGCAGCTCCGGACTAGCGAACACCGGGGAGCTGTTTTTT. Translated, it gives CASSSGLANTGELFF.

The chain links TRBV6-6 to TRBJ2-6, with 9 bases fitting TRBD1. V shed 5 bases, J shed 2 bases, and the junction held 4 bases outside the gene matches. Germline values: CDR1 MNHNY, CDR2 SVGAGI (reference sequence). The CDR3 contains 16 residues. Here the CDR3 DNA reads TGTGCCAGCAGTGGGTGGACAGGGGCTGGGGCCAACGTCCTGACTTTC. Its translation is CASSGWTGAGANVLTF.

The chain carries TRBV14 and TRBJ2-1; D unresolved. CDR3 length equals 16 residues. Trimming cost V 2 bases and J 7 bases, with 18 bases left between them. Germline CDR1 SGHDN, CDR2 FVKESK. The CDR3 sequence is CASSQWLTVGVNEQFF. CDR3 in DNA: TGTGCCAGCAGCCAATGGCTGACCGTTGGAGTTAATGAGCAGTTCTTC.

The chain combines TRBV4-3 with TRBJ2-1; 7 nucleotides align to TRBD1. Losses at the gene ends were 1 base for V and 4 bases for J; bases not matched to a gene: 13. Germline V lookup: CDR1 LGHNA, CDR2 YSLEER. This CDR3 comprises 18 residues. CDR3 protein: CASSQAKEAGTAYNEQFF. As DNA, the CDR3 is TGCGCCAGCAGCCAAGCGAAAGAAGCCGGGACAGCTTACAATGAGCAGTTCTTC.

The genes are TRBV4-1 and TRBJ2-3, with unresolved D. Trimming removed 0 bases from V and 1 base from J, with 17 bases in between. The CDR3 loop spans 18 amino acids. CDR1 and CDR2 from the germline V gene are MGHRA and YSYEKL. The CDR3 coding sequence is TGCGCCAGCAGCCAAGATCCCCCTGATTTTGTTGGCACAGATACGCAGTATTTT. Its protein is CASSQDPPDFVGTDTQYF.

CDR3 in amino acids: CASSQRGGDDYGYTF. In nucleotides, the CDR3 is TGTGCCAGCAGTCAGCGGGGGGGAGATGATTATGGCTACACCTTC. The genes are TRBV27 and TRBJ1-2; TRBD1 might be the D (5 bases). V lost 5 bases to trimming and J lost 5 bases, with 18 bases between them. Germline-derived CDR1 and CDR2 are MNHEY and SMNVEV (reference sequence). CDR3 length: 15 residues.

The rearrangement joins TRBV27 to TRBJ2-2; D is unclear. Germline-derived CDR1 and CDR2 are MNHEY and SMNVEV (reference sequence). The CDR3 is made up of 12 amino acids. V was clipped by 10 bases and J by 2 bases, with 8 bases between them. The CDR3 sequence is CAIVTNTGELFF. CDR3 nucleotides: TGTGCCATCGTGACCAACACCGGGGAGCTGTTTTTT.

The J gene is TRBJ1-5, the V gene TRBV5-6, with D hard to call. V gave up 4 bases and J gave up 0 bases, with 14 bases separating them. Germline V gene lookup returns CDR1 SGHDT and CDR2 YYEEEE. The CDR3 totals 16 residues. The CDR3 is CASSTMIQNSNQPQHF. CDR3 nucleotide sequence: TGTGCCAGCAGCACCATGATACAGAATAGCAATCAGCCCCAGCATTTT.

The chain combines TRBV7-3 with TRBJ2-1; either TRBD1 or TRBD2 may supply D (5 bases each). The CDR3 sequence is 15 residues long. V lost 5 bases to trimming and J lost 1 base, with 12 bases between them. Germline values: CDR1 SGHTA, CDR2 FQGTGA. The CDR3 region has the DNA TGTGCCAGCAGCCGGGACCAGGAATCCTACAATGAGCAGTTCTTC. As protein: CASSRDQESYNEQFF.

This chain uses TRBV28 with TRBJ2-3, with 10 bases lining up with TRBD1. There are 13 residues in the CDR3. The ends lost 5 bases at V and 4 bases at J; junction bases unmatched: 0. The germline gives CDR1 MDHEN, CDR2 SYDVKM. The CDR3 protein is CASSGQGADTQYF. CDR3 nucleotide sequence: TGTGCCAGCAGTGGACAGGGGGCAGATACGCAGTATTTT.

This chain uses TRBV4-2 with TRBJ2-7; D gene uncertain. Germline V gene sequence: CDR1 LGHNA, CDR2 YNFKEQ. Trimming cost V 4 bases and J 7 bases, with 11 bases left between them. This CDR3 region has 12 residues. The CDR3 DNA follows: TGTGCCAGCAGCCCTCCCCTTCGTGAGCAGTACTTC. Its translation is CASSPPLREQYF.

This clone has only one observation. The chain joins TRBV27 to TRBJ2-1, with D uncertain. Germline V CDR1 and CDR2: MNHEY, SMNVEV (reference sequence). Trimming pared 0 bases from V and 10 bases from J, leaving 13 bases between. This CDR3 contains 14 residues. CDR3 protein: CASSLSELLKEQFF. For the CDR3, the DNA is TGTGCCAGCAGTTTATCCGAACTATTGAAAGAGCAGTTCTTC.

This clone showed up just once. The rearrangement links TRBV28 to TRBJ1-3; possible D gene TRBD1, 6 bases. Trimming stripped 7 bases from V and 0 bases from J, with 16 bases between. Germline loops: CDR1 MDHEN, CDR2 SYDVKM. This CDR3 comprises 16 residues. CDR3 amino acids: CASNPGHLGSGNTIYF. CDR3 DNA: TGTGCCAGCAACCCGGGACATCTAGGCTCTGGAAACACCATATATTTT.

The chain links TRBV7-9 to TRBJ2-7; 8 nucleotides align to TRBD2. CDR1 is SEHNR, CDR2 FQNEAQ, per germline (reference sequence). The CDR3 is made up of 13 amino acids. J lost 3 bases, V lost 5 bases, and 3 bases had no gene match. CDR3: CASSGTRFYEQYF. CDR3 DNA sequence: TGTGCCAGCAGCGGGACTAGGTTCTACGAGCAGTACTTC.